The 28 T cell receptor beta chains below all came from one sample that was sequenced in a study of neurological immune-mediated disorders. MiXCR, run by TCRdb on the 5' RACE reads, gives a single entry per CDR3 protein. Of 50,000 to 80,000 distinct CDR3 sequences in the sample, roughly 4.5% are singletons; the top ten hold approximately 7%. Input material: PBMCs. The source is a man younger than 45 with multiple sclerosis.

This clonotype has a handful of counts. The chain joins TRBV5-1 to TRBJ1-1; 8 nucleotides agree with TRBD1. This CDR3 contains 15 residues. CDR1 and CDR2 from the germline V gene are SGHRS and YFSETQ. V gave up 1 base and J gave up 0 bases; unmatched junction bases: 2. CDR3 nucleotide sequence: TGCGCCAGCAGCTTGTCACAGGGGGTGAACACTGAAGCTTTCTTT. Translated, it gives CASSLSQGVNTEAFF.

This clonotype came up many times. This chain uses TRBV7-9 with TRBJ1-3; 7 bases line up with TRBD1. The ends lost 5 bases at V and 2 bases at J; junction bases unmatched: 12. The CDR3 totals 17 residues. Germline assignment: CDR1 SEHNR and CDR2 FQNEAQ (reference sequence). CDR3 sequence reads: CASSPRGGREAGNTIYF. Here the CDR3 DNA reads TGTGCCAGCAGCCCCCGAGGGGGCAGGGAGGCTGGAAACACCATATATTTT.

The chain links TRBV5-1 to TRBJ2-1; 7 positions match TRBD1. CDR3 length: 13 residues. The germline CDR1 and CDR2 sequences are SGHRS and YFSETQ. Trimming cost V 3 bases and J 5 bases; bases outside gene matches: 2. The CDR3 spells CASSSGTDNEQFF. The CDR3 nucleotides read TGCGCCAGCAGCTCCGGGACAGACAATGAGCAGTTCTTC.

The table lists this clonotype with a few counts. This chain links TRBV20-1 with TRBJ1-5; D gene unclear. With 6 bases removed from V and 4 bases from J, the gap between germline ends came to 13 bases. The CDR3 covers 13 residues. CDR1 and CDR2 (germline): DFQATT, SNEGSKA (reference sequence). The chain's CDR3 is CSAQLSINQPQHF. As DNA, the CDR3 is TGCAGTGCCCAGTTGTCAATAAATCAGCCCCAGCATTTT.

By frequency in the sample, this clonotype is medium-sized. The chain recombines TRBV29-1 with TRBJ1-3, with 9 bases matching TRBD1. The germline V gene has CDR1 SQVTM and CDR2 ANQGSEA. J gave up 0 bases and V 4 bases, and 4 bases lay outside the gene matches. This CDR3 comprises 15 residues. The CDR3 is CSVGGQGISGNTIYF. In DNA form, the CDR3 reads TGCAGCGTTGGGGGACAGGGAATCTCTGGAAACACCATATATTTT.

This clonotype came up a few times. V and J are TRBV7-9 and TRBJ2-3, with D perhaps matching TRBD2 (5 bases). Germline V gene sequence: CDR1 SEHNR, CDR2 FQNEAQ (reference sequence). The V and J ends lost 1 base and 2 bases respectively, with 16 bases between them. This CDR3 is built from 17 residues. The CDR3 region is CASSLGRVSGITDTQYF. The CDR3 bases are TGTGCCAGCAGCTTAGGTCGGGTGTCCGGGATCACAGATACGCAGTATTTT.

This clonotype was recorded many times. The J gene is TRBJ1-2, the V gene TRBV12-3 or TRBV12-4; no clear D gene. The CDR3 length is 12 residues. V was pared by 3 bases and J by 3 bases, with 5 bases between. The CDR3 spells CASSFRDYGYTF. The CDR3 DNA sequence: TGTGCCAGCAGTTTTCGAGACTATGGCTACACCTTC.

Comment on this clonotype: This clone may be a read error of a much larger clone one base away. The gene calls are TRBV9 and TRBJ1-1, with D unclear. Germline V gene sequence: CDR1 SGDLS, CDR2 YYNGEE. V lost 0 bases and J lost 1, with 7 bases in between. The CDR3 runs 14 residues. CDR3 loop: CASSVANPNTEAFF. The CDR3 coding sequence is TGTGCCAGCAGCGTAGCGAATCCGAACACTGAAGCTTTCTTT.

The table lists this clonotype with many counts. The chain joins TRBV7-9 to TRBJ1-1; TRBD1 is a possible D gene (6 bases). Per germline, CDR1 SEHNR and CDR2 FQNEAQ (reference sequence). V was trimmed by 5 bases and J by 1 base, leaving 20 bases between them. The CDR3 is 17 amino acids. CDR3 nucleotide sequence: TGTGCCAGCAGCCTAAACGGACCGGGACACTGGAACACTGAAGCTTTCTTT. Amino acids: CASSLNGPGHWNTEAFF.

This clonotype was found many times. V and J are TRBV10-3 and TRBJ2-1; 8 nucleotides line up with TRBD2. Per germline, CDR1 ENHRY and CDR2 SYGVKD. Germline trimming cut 0 bases from V and 15 bases from J; bases unmatched to any gene: 13. There are 15 residues in the CDR3. The CDR3: CAISESLNEGTRRFF. For the CDR3, the DNA is TGTGCCATCAGTGAGTCGTTAAATGAGGGGACTAGGCGGTTCTTC.

Comments on this clonotype: This clone may be a read error of a much larger clone one base away. This chain connects TRBV5-1 to TRBJ2-7; no firm D call. The CDR3 totals 14 residues. Germline V gives CDR1 SGHRS, CDR2 YFSETQ. For the CDR3, the DNA is TGCGCCAGCGGCTTGTATCAGATGAACTACGAGCAGTACTTC. Translated: CASGLYQMNYEQYF.

This clonotype showed up just a few times. An end of the junction differs from the germline gene, which may be a read error. This chain uses TRBV10-3 with TRBJ1-5, with TRBD1 identical over 7 bases. Germline V gene data show CDR1 as ENHRY and CDR2 as SYGVKD. This CDR3 region has 15 residues. The CDR3 bases are TGTGCCATCAGCAACGACAGGGAAAGCAATCAGCCCCAGAATTTT. The encoded protein is CAISNDRESNQPQNF.

In this sample, this clonotype turned up many times. This sequence joins TRBV29-1 and TRBJ1-1; D is ambiguous. The V end lost 4 bases, the J end lost 0 bases, and 15 bases lay between the germline ends. The CDR3 is 15 residues long. CDR1 SQVTM and CDR2 ANQGSEA come from the germline V gene. The CDR3 loop is CSVAKTFTMNTEAFF. CDR3 bases: TGCAGCGTTGCGAAGACCTTTACCATGAACACTGAAGCTTTCTTT.

This clonotype came up many times. This chain links TRBV28 with TRBJ2-3; D is possibly TRBD1 or TRBD2 (5 bases each). Deletions cut 4 bases from V and 4 bases from J, with 15 bases between. CDR1 is MDHEN and CDR2 is SYDVKM in the germline V gene. The CDR3 extends over 15 amino acids. The CDR3 DNA sequence: TGTGCCAGCAGTTCCCTGGGGGTTCGGGCAGATACGCAGTATTTT. This sequence encodes CASSSLGVRADTQYF.

Of note for this clonotype: One end of the junction varies from germline; a read error may be responsible. The gene calls are TRBV3-1 and TRBJ1-5; D remains ambiguous. Germline CDR1 reads LGHDT; CDR2 reads YNNKEL (reference sequence). The CDR3 consists of 14 residues. CDR3 nucleotide sequence: TGTGCCAGCAGCCAAGCGGCTAGCAATCAGCCCCAGAATTTT. This gives the protein CASSQAASNQPQNF.

This clonotype showed up many times. The J gene is TRBJ1-4, the V gene TRBV27; the D gene is possibly TRBD1 (6 bases). The CDR3 has 15 amino acids. Germline CDR1 reads MNHEY; CDR2 reads SMNVEV (reference sequence). The V gene lost 5 bases and the J gene lost 4 bases, with 14 bases spanning the gap. In DNA form, the CDR3 reads TGTGCCAGCAGTGTTGACAGGAGGGGTAATGAAAAACTGTTTTTT. Encoded protein: CASSVDRRGNEKLFF.

This clonotype was observed many times. V gene TRBV11-2 combines with J gene TRBJ1-1, with D tentatively TRBD1 (6 bases). The CDR3 extends over 16 amino acids. The V and J ends lost 5 bases and 1 base respectively, with 17 bases between them. Germline assignment: CDR1 SGHAT and CDR2 FQNNGV. CDR3 in amino acids: CASSPLTGGQNTEAFF. The CDR3 DNA reads TGTGCCAGCAGCCCGTTAACGGGGGGCCAGAACACTGAAGCTTTCTTT.

This clonotype appeared a few times. This may be a read error: a much more frequent sequence differs by one nucleotide. The J gene is TRBJ1-5, the V gene TRBV2; D is perhaps TRBD1 (5 bases). The CDR3 is 14 residues long. Germline CDR1 reads SNHLY; CDR2 reads FYNNEI. Written as DNA, the CDR3 is TGTGCCAGCAGTGGAAACCAGGGACGCCAGCCCCAGAATTTT. This codes for CASSGNQGRQPQNF.

This clonotype was recorded a few times. This rearrangement joins TRBV5-1 to TRBJ2-2; D not resolved. V shed 2 bases and J shed 0 bases, with 8 bases lying between them. This CDR3 is 15 amino acids long. Germline V gene sequence: CDR1 SGHRS, CDR2 YFSETQ. The CDR3 here is CASSFTHTNTGELFF. CDR3 in DNA: TGCGCCAGCAGCTTTACCCACACGAACACCGGGGAGCTGTTTTTT.

The V gene is TRBV27, the J gene TRBJ2-2, with unresolved D. The CDR3 spans 13 residues. Germline loops: CDR1 MNHEY, CDR2 SMNVEV (reference sequence). The ends were cut back, 2 bases at V and 6 bases at J, with 7 bases in the middle. CDR3 in DNA: TGTGCCAGCAGTTTAGTGGGGTCCGGGGAGCTGTTTTTT. Its protein is CASSLVGSGELFF.

This clonotype came up many times. The J gene is TRBJ2-3, the V gene TRBV11-2; no clear D. Trimming stripped 3 bases from V and 0 bases from J, with 4 bases between. Germline V gives CDR1 SGHAT, CDR2 FQNNGV. The CDR3 length is 13 residues. CDR3 loop: CASSFYSTDTQYF. The CDR3 DNA sequence: TGTGCCAGCAGCTTTTACAGCACAGATACGCAGTATTTT.

CDR3 region: CASSPYRDDTEAFF. In DNA, the CDR3 is TGTGCCAGCAGTCCTTACAGGGATGACACTGAAGCTTTCTTT. The chain is built from TRBV12-3 or TRBV12-4 and TRBJ1-1, with D perhaps matching TRBD1 (6 bases). The CDR3 length is 14 residues. Trimming stripped 5 bases from V and 3 bases from J, with 13 bases between.

This clonotype was observed at least ten times. J is TRBJ2-1 and V is TRBV5-1; 8 bases align to TRBD1. The V gene end was trimmed by 6 bases and the J gene end by 4 bases; junction bases not matched to a gene: 15. The CDR3 extends over 17 amino acids. CDR1 and CDR2 (germline): SGHRS, YFSETQ. The CDR3 is CASTSGQAPSGYNEQFF. DNA for the CDR3: TGCGCCAGCACCTCGGGACAGGCCCCCTCGGGATACAATGAGCAGTTCTTC. The full variable domain, with the rest looked up from reference TRBV5-1 and TRBJ2-1, is KAGVTQTPRYLIKTRGQQVTLSCSPISGHRSVSWYQQTPGQGLQFLFEYFSETQRNKGNFPGRFSGRQFSNSRSEMNVSTLELGDSALYLCASTSGQAPSGYNEQFFGPGTRLTVL.

This clonotype has ten or more counts. This chain links TRBV15 with TRBJ2-3, with TRBD1 matching 11 bases. Per the germline V gene, CDR1 is LNHNV and CDR2 is YYDKDF (reference sequence). The junction had 4 bases not matched to a gene; V was cut back by 2 bases and J by 3 bases. The CDR3 spans 16 residues. The CDR3 protein is CATSRYGTGGTDTQYF. For the CDR3, the DNA is TGTGCCACCAGCAGATATGGGACAGGGGGTACAGATACGCAGTATTTT.

This clonotype has ten or more counts. The CDR3 DNA reads TGTGCCAGCAGGGGGCTTTCCTACGAGCAGTACTTC. As protein: CASRGLSYEQYF. The chain is built from TRBV27 and TRBJ2-7, with a possible D match to TRBD1 (5 bases). Germline values: CDR1 MNHEY, CDR2 SMNVEV (reference sequence). This CDR3 spans 12 amino acids. Trimming cost V 6 bases and J 1 base, with 7 bases left between them.

This clonotype was observed at least ten times. The chain joins TRBV9 to TRBJ2-5; possibly TRBD2 for D (5 bases). From germline, CDR1 is SGDLS and CDR2 YYNGEE. The CDR3 is 14 residues long. V gave up 4 bases and J gave up 2 bases, with 12 bases separating them. The DNA of the CDR3 is TGTGCCAGCAGCCCTGAGAGGGCTCAAGAGACCCAGTACTTC. It encodes CASSPERAQETQYF.

The chain recombines TRBV6-5 with TRBJ1-2; 10 bases align to TRBD1. Unmatched junction bases numbered 12, after V lost 7 bases and J lost 7 bases. The germline V gene encodes CDR1 MNHEY and CDR2 SVGAGI. This CDR3 region has 15 residues. The CDR3 is CASNRDRGLYGGYTF. For the CDR3, the DNA is TGTGCCAGCAATCGGGACAGGGGCCTTTATGGTGGCTACACCTTC.

This clonotype was recorded at least ten times. The chain couples TRBV12-3 or TRBV12-4 to TRBJ1-2; D is uncertain. V was trimmed by 8 bases and J by 5 bases, leaving 6 bases between them. CDR3 length: 10 residues. The CDR3 spells CASGSYGYTF. CDR3 coding DNA: TGTGCCAGCGGTTCTTATGGCTACACCTTC.